The 22 T cell receptor beta chains in this list originate from one sample, sequenced in a study of CD4+ T cells in melanoma (dated by TCRdb to the early 2020s). To prepare the library, the immunoSEQ multiplex PCR assay was applied. TCRdb's version of the immuneACCESS table is confined to in-frame rearrangements and falls short of the full clone set. An unresolved V gene accounts for under half of the shortfall where checked; the remainder is of unknown origin. This sample comprises approximately 110,000 clones, approximately 92% of them detected only once. The ten largest clonotypes hold 2.5% to 3.5% of the sample. Sequenced sample: peripheral blood. These TCRs come from a human donor with melanoma.

The genes are TRBV7-9 and TRBJ2-7, with TRBD2 matching over 8 bases. CDR3 size: 13 residues. CDR1 SEHNR and CDR2 FQNEAQ come from the germline V gene (reference sequence). Trimming removed 2 bases from V and 3 bases from J; junction bases left unmatched: 0. CDR3 sequence (DNA): TGTGCCAGCAGCTTACTAGCGGGCTACGAGCAGTACTTC. This gives the protein CASSLLAGYEQYF. Drawing the rest from reference TRBV7-9 and TRBJ2-7, the complete variable domain is DTGVSQNPRHKITKRGQNVTFRCDPISEHNRLYWYRQTLGQGPEFLTYFQNEAQLEKSRLLSDRFSAERPKGSFSTLEIQRTEQGDSAMYLCASSLLAGYEQYFGPGTRLTVT.

This sequence joins TRBV7-3 and TRBJ2-3; TRBD1 agrees at 9 bases. J lost 6 bases, V lost 2 bases, and 6 bases had no gene match. CDR1 is SGHTA, CDR2 FQGTGA, per germline. CDR3 size: 15 residues. CDR3 in DNA: TGTGCCAGCAGCTTATTCACAGGGGGCGCGGATACGCAGTATTTT. Translation gives CASSLFTGGADTQYF.

The rearrangement links TRBV7-2 to TRBJ2-5; 11 bases map to TRBD2. The CDR3 has 17 amino acids. Unmatched junction bases numbered 12, after V lost 5 bases and J lost 4 bases. Looked up from germline, CDR1 is SGHTA and CDR2 is FQGNSA. This CDR3 reads CASSPHLLAGGGETQYF. Written as DNA, the CDR3 is TGTGCCAGCAGCCCCCACCTGCTAGCGGGGGGCGGAGAGACCCAGTACTTC.

For this clone: This sample also contains other DNA sequences that code for the same CDR3. The rearrangement uses TRBV11-2 and TRBJ1-2; D possibly corresponds to TRBD1 (5 bases). CDR1 and CDR2 from the germline V gene are SGHAT and FQNNGV. V lost 0 bases, J lost 6 bases, and 5 bases lay in between. The CDR3 length is 12 residues. CDR3: CASSLEGDGYTF. The CDR3 region has the DNA TGTGCCAGCAGCTTAGAGGGGGATGGCTACACCTTC.

V and J are TRBV29-1 and TRBJ2-1; no reliable D call. Trimming took 2 bases from V and 1 from J, leaving 9 bases between them. CDR1 and CDR2 (germline): SQVTM, ANQGSEA. CDR3 length: 14 amino acids. CDR3 DNA: TGCAGCGTTGAACTCCTGACGTCCTACAATGAGCAGTTCTTC. The encoded protein is CSVELLTSYNEQFF.

This chain links TRBV5-4 with TRBJ2-3; 8 positions match TRBD1. Germline V gives CDR1 SGHNT, CDR2 YYREEE (reference sequence). CDR3 size: 15 residues. Trimming at V came to 4 bases and at J to 4 bases, leaving 8 bases not matched to a gene. CDR3: CASSPRDRPPDTQYF. The DNA for the CDR3 is TGTGCCAGCAGCCCCAGGGACAGGCCCCCAGATACGCAGTATTTT.

V and J are TRBV6-6 and TRBJ1-1; 7 bases fit TRBD1. Germline V gene lookup returns CDR1 MNHNY and CDR2 SVGAGI (reference sequence). After removal of 4 bases from V and 0 bases from J, the junction contained 8 bases not matched to a gene. The CDR3 totals 16 residues. CDR3 sequence: CASSLPPGGMNTEAFF. CDR3 DNA sequence: TGTGCCAGCAGTTTACCCCCAGGGGGTATGAACACTGAAGCTTTCTTT.

V usage is TRBV5-1 and J usage is TRBJ2-3, with no clear D. Germline V lookup: CDR1 SGHRS, CDR2 YFSETQ. The V gene lost 3 bases and the J gene lost 4 bases, with 15 bases spanning the gap. This CDR3 region has 15 residues. The CDR3 DNA reads TGCGCCAGCAGCTACCAGACGGCCTCCGCAGATACGCAGTATTTT. It is translated as CASSYQTASADTQYF.

CDR3 sequence (DNA): TGTGCCAGCACCCGGCTTGGGACTAGCGCCAACAATGAGCAGTTCTTC. Translated, it gives CASTRLGTSANNEQFF. This rearrangement joins TRBV7-8 to TRBJ2-1, with 10 bases aligning to TRBD2. The CDR3 runs 16 residues. In germline, CDR1 is SGHVS, CDR2 FQNEAQ. V dropped 7 bases and J dropped 5; count of bases not matched to a gene: 11.

This rearrangement joins TRBV7-3 to TRBJ2-3; D unresolved. The V and J ends lost 3 bases and 5 bases respectively, with 12 bases between them. CDR1 SGHTA and CDR2 FQGTGA come from the germline V gene. The CDR3 consists of 14 residues. The CDR3 spells CASSLVRVGDTQYF. The CDR3 bases are TGTGCCAGCAGCTTGGTTAGGGTGGGAGATACGCAGTATTTT.

As regards this clone: Other DNA sequences in this specimen translate into the identical CDR3. The chain links TRBV27 to TRBJ2-7, with D hard to call. Trimming removed 6 bases at V and 4 bases at J, with 7 bases between. CDR1 and CDR2 (germline): MNHEY, SMNVEV (reference sequence). The CDR3 loop spans 11 amino acids. The CDR3, as DNA: TGTGCCAGCAGCCTCGGTTACGAGCAGTACTTC. This translates into CASSLGYEQYF.

V and J are TRBV5-6 and TRBJ1-5, with TRBD1 matching over 9 bases. The CDR3 totals 16 residues. The trim removed 4 bases at V and 3 bases at J, leaving 8 bases unmatched. Per germline, CDR1 SGHDT and CDR2 YYEEEE. The CDR3 region is CASSVYRGLNNQPQHF. CDR3 DNA: TGTGCCAGCAGCGTCTACAGGGGGCTTAACAATCAGCCCCAGCATTTT.

The chain joins TRBV7-2 to TRBJ2-7; D may be TRBD1 (6 bases). The CDR3 has 15 residues. V gave up 1 base and J gave up 2 bases, with 12 bases separating them. CDR1 and CDR2 (germline): SGHTA, FQGNSA. The CDR3 nucleotides are TGTGCCAGCAGCTTAGTCGTGACAGGTACCTACGAGCAGTACTTC. Encoded protein: CASSLVVTGTYEQYF.

The chain combines TRBV2 with TRBJ2-1; D gene uncertain. Germline V gene lookup returns CDR1 SNHLY and CDR2 FYNNEI. The CDR3 sequence is 12 residues long. Trimming removed 4 bases at V and 4 bases at J, with 5 bases between. CDR3 nucleotides: TGTGCCAGCAGTGCCGTGTACAATGAGCAGTTCTTC. Protein product: CASSAVYNEQFF.

J is TRBJ1-4 and V is TRBV5-1; no reliable D call. Germline CDR1 is SGHRS and CDR2 is YFSETQ. The CDR3 loop spans 15 amino acids. Trimming cost V 0 bases and J 10 bases, with 16 bases left between them. Here the CDR3 reads CASSLADGKTRKLFF. CDR3 coding DNA: TGCGCCAGCAGCTTGGCGGACGGAAAAACGAGAAAACTGTTTTTT.

This rearrangement joins TRBV19 to TRBJ2-5; no definite D call. The CDR3 extends over 11 amino acids. CDR1 is LNHDA, CDR2 SQIVND, per germline (reference sequence). Trimming took 4 bases from V and 4 from J, leaving 4 bases between them. CDR3 bases: TGTGCCAGTAGTACCCTAGAGACCCAGTACTTC. Translating gives CASSTLETQYF.

The chain recombines TRBV9 with TRBJ2-3; 7 bases map to TRBD2. CDR3 size: 14 residues. V gave up 2 bases and J gave up 0 bases; unmatched junction bases: 0. The germline V gene has CDR1 SGDLS and CDR2 YYNGEE. CDR3 in amino acids: CASSVSGSTDTQYF. The CDR3 nucleotides are TGTGCCAGCAGCGTTAGCGGGAGCACAGATACGCAGTATTTT.

The chain joins TRBV27 to TRBJ1-5; D is perhaps TRBD1 (6 bases). Between the trimmed V and J ends, which lost 7 bases and 9 bases, there was a span of 25 bases. Germline V gene lookup returns CDR1 MNHEY and CDR2 SMNVEV (reference sequence). This CDR3 comprises 16 residues. For the CDR3, the DNA is TGTGCCAGCAAACTCACAGGGAACTCAGGTGGGGGGCCCCAGCATTTT. Its protein is CASKLTGNSGGGPQHF.

The chain recombines TRBV11-2 with TRBJ2-7; D might be TRBD1 (5 bases). Germline V lookup: CDR1 SGHAT, CDR2 FQNNGV. The germline V and J ends were trimmed by 4 bases and 4 bases, with 17 bases remaining between them. The CDR3 spans 15 residues. Here the CDR3 reads CASSSTRTRLYEQYF. CDR3 nucleotides: TGTGCCAGCAGCTCGACCAGGACAAGATTATACGAGCAGTACTTC.

The rearrangement links TRBV28 to TRBJ1-5; D ambiguous. This CDR3 spans 14 amino acids. Germline assignment: CDR1 MDHEN and CDR2 SYDVKM. V was clipped by 3 bases and J by 2 bases, with 8 bases between them. The CDR3 coding sequence is TGTGCCAGCAGTTTTTATCGGGGCAATCAGCCCCAGCATTTT. Protein product: CASSFYRGNQPQHF.

The rearrangement joins TRBV7-3 to TRBJ2-3; D remains unclear. V dropped 5 bases and J dropped 2 bases, with 14 bases sitting between them. There are 15 residues in the CDR3. Germline V CDR1 and CDR2: SGHTA, FQGTGA. CDR3 amino acids: CASSRYGFDTDTQYF. The DNA for the CDR3 is TGTGCCAGCAGCCGATACGGTTTTGACACAGATACGCAGTATTTT.

The chain is built from TRBV5-1 and TRBJ1-5, with D uncertain. This CDR3 is built from 13 residues. Trimming stripped 4 bases from V and 6 bases from J, with 11 bases between. The V gene's germline CDR1 is SGHRS and CDR2 YFSETQ. The CDR3 reads CASSVSLGQPQHF. Written as DNA, the CDR3 is TGCGCCAGCAGCGTGTCATTGGGTCAGCCCCAGCATTTT.